What follows are 29 T cell receptor beta chains derived from one specimen sequenced in a study of cytomegalovirus exposure and HLA in healthy donors. PCR amplification relied on 60 Vbeta primers (plus 13 Jbeta primers). Sequencing used immunoSEQ multiplex PCR; TCRdb keeps in-frame clones, though not all of them. Here the sample spans 100,000 to 150,000 clones, approximately 80% being singletons. Input material: PBMCs. These TCRs come from a man in his fifties or sixties in good health and CMV-seronegative.

The chain couples TRBV20-1 to TRBJ2-3; tentative D call: TRBD2 (6 bases). V shed 3 bases and J shed 8 bases, with 9 bases lying between them. The CDR3 loop spans 11 amino acids. Germline V gene sequence: CDR1 DFQATT, CDR2 SNEGSKA (reference sequence). The CDR3 sequence: CSARLGGTQYF. The CDR3 DNA reads as TGCAGTGCTAGGCTGGGGGGTACGCAGTATTTT.

V usage is TRBV5-5 and J usage is TRBJ2-6, with a weak D call TRBD2 (5 bases). The germline V gene encodes CDR1 SGHKS and CDR2 YYEKEE (reference sequence). The V end lost 4 bases, the J end lost 0 bases, and 14 bases lay between the germline ends. This CDR3 is 17 amino acids long. The CDR3 DNA reads as TGTGCCAGCAGCCCATTTTCGCGGGTCTCTGGGGCCAACGTCCTGACTTTC. Translated, it gives CASSPFSRVSGANVLTF.

Written as DNA, the CDR3 is TGTGCCAGCACCGGCGGAGGGCAGGGTGAAAAACTGTTTTTT. Amino acids: CASTGGGQGEKLFF. The genes are TRBV7-6 and TRBJ1-4; possible D gene TRBD1, 5 bases. CDR1 and CDR2 from the germline V gene are SGHVS and FNYEAQ. V lost 7 bases to trimming and J lost 7 bases, with 16 bases between them. The CDR3 sequence is 14 residues long.

CDR3: CASSSWDRGKNEQFF. The CDR3 DNA reads as TGCGCCAGCAGTTCCTGGGACAGGGGAAAGAATGAGCAGTTCTTC. J is TRBJ2-1 and V is TRBV5-1, with 10 nucleotides matching TRBD1. Germline V gene data show CDR1 as SGHRS and CDR2 as YFSETQ. Trimming took 5 bases from V and 7 from J; bases not matched to a gene: 9. This CDR3 is 15 amino acids long.

V is TRBV19 and J is TRBJ2-7, with D perhaps TRBD1 (6 bases). With 5 bases removed from V and 0 bases from J, the gap between germline ends came to 23 bases. Germline values: CDR1 LNHDA, CDR2 SQIVND (reference sequence). This CDR3 has 18 residues. The CDR3 region is CASSSTGFAFKDSYEQYF. The CDR3 DNA is TGTGCCAGTAGTTCCACAGGGTTCGCATTTAAAGACTCCTACGAGCAGTACTTC. The whole variable domain, remainder taken from reference TRBV19 and TRBJ2-7, is DGGITQSPKYLFRKEGQNVTLSCEQNLNHDAMYWYRQDPGQGLRLIYYSQIVNDFQKGDIAEGYSVSREKKESFPLTVTSAQKNPTAFYLCASSSTGFAFKDSYEQYFGPGTRLTVT.

This clone was observed a handful of times. The rearrangement uses TRBV6-1 and TRBJ2-1; D possibly corresponds to TRBD2 (5 bases). This CDR3 has 14 residues. Germline assignment: CDR1 MNHNS and CDR2 SASEGT. V was clipped by 9 bases and J by 0 bases, with 12 bases between them. This CDR3 is CASLDWSSYNEQFF. The CDR3 DNA reads TGTGCCAGTTTGGACTGGAGCTCCTACAATGAGCAGTTCTTC.

The chain joins TRBV19 to TRBJ2-3, with 8 bases identical to TRBD2. The CDR3 is 14 amino acids. The trim removed 10 bases at V and 4 bases at J, leaving 10 bases unmatched. Germline assignment: CDR1 LNHDA and CDR2 SQIVND (reference sequence). The CDR3 bases are TGTGCCACCCGTCTGGCGGGGGGCCCAGATACGCAGTATTTT. Translation gives CATRLAGGPDTQYF.

This clone was seen only once. This chain connects TRBV5-1 to TRBJ2-2; weak D call: TRBD2 (6 bases). The CDR3 is 15 amino acids. Trimming removed 4 bases at V and 6 bases at J, with 16 bases between. Germline V lookup: CDR1 SGHRS, CDR2 YFSETQ. CDR3 residues: CASSPQAGSPGELFF. As DNA, the CDR3 is TGCGCCAGCAGCCCCCAAGCGGGTTCTCCCGGGGAGCTGTTTTTT.

This chain links TRBV11-2 with TRBJ2-1; D remains ambiguous. Trimming pared 4 bases from V and 0 bases from J, leaving 7 bases between. This CDR3 region has 14 residues. Germline V gene sequence: CDR1 SGHAT, CDR2 FQNNGV. The CDR3 nucleotides are TGTGCCAGCAGCTCGTCAGGCTCCTACAATGAGCAGTTCTTC. This translates into CASSSSGSYNEQFF.

To note about this clone: A junction boundary mismatches the germline segment, possibly from a read error. The chain recombines TRBV7-9 with TRBJ2-7, with a tentative D call TRBD2 (7 bases). CDR1 and CDR2 from the germline V gene are SEHNR and FQNEAQ (reference sequence). This CDR3 is 16 amino acids long. The CDR3 region has the DNA TGTTCCAGCACCTCGGCTCACAGGGACTATACCTACGAGCAGTACTTC. Protein: CSSTSAHRDYTYEQYF.

This chain uses TRBV7-9 with TRBJ2-5; 10 bases are shared with TRBD2. The end of the DNA is better explained by TRBJ2-7, so the J call may be wrong. In germline, CDR1 is SEHNR, CDR2 FQNEAQ (reference sequence). CDR3 length equals 17 residues. The DNA for the CDR3 is TGTGCCAGCAGCTTAGGACTAGCGGGTAGGAGCTCCTACGAGCAGTACTTC. Translation gives CASSLGLAGRSSYEQYF.

The V and J genes are TRBV29-1 and TRBJ2-2, with D perhaps TRBD2 (7 bases). V lost 1 base and J 6 bases, leaving 18 bases between the germline ends. CDR3 length: 16 amino acids. The germline V gene encodes CDR1 SQVTM and CDR2 ANQGSEA. CDR3 nucleotides: TGCAGCGTTGAAGGGGTTGAGGGGGGGCCCCCCGGGGAGCTGTTTTTT. Translation: CSVEGVEGGPPGELFF.

The CDR3, as DNA: TGCGCCAGCAGCCAAGAGGCTGACAGAAGAAGTGGCTACACCTTC. This encodes CASSQEADRRSGYTF. The genes are TRBV4-3 and TRBJ1-2; a weak D match, TRBD1 (5 bases). The V end was cut by 0 bases, the J end by 7 bases, with 15 bases between. Looked up from germline, CDR1 is LGHNA and CDR2 is YSLEER. This CDR3 is 15 amino acids long.

This clone was seen a single time. This chain uses TRBV7-3 with TRBJ2-3; 8 bases match TRBD2. This CDR3 has 16 residues. Trimming took 5 bases from V and 0 from J; bases not matched to a gene: 7. CDR1 is SGHTA, CDR2 FQGTGA, per germline. CDR3 nucleotide sequence: TGTGCCAGCAGCCCCGGGGGGGCCGCCAGCACAGATACGCAGTATTTT. Translated: CASSPGGAASTDTQYF.

The V call is TRBV29-1, the J call TRBJ2-4; D ambiguous. In germline, CDR1 is SQVTM, CDR2 ANQGSEA. V lost 0 bases and J 7 bases, leaving 4 bases between the germline ends. The CDR3 is 11 amino acids. Here the CDR3 reads CSVEDRNIQYF. The CDR3 DNA sequence: TGCAGCGTTGAAGATCGGAACATTCAGTACTTC.

This sequence joins TRBV7-9 and TRBJ1-4; D perhaps matches TRBD1 (5 bases). V lost 5 bases to trimming and J lost 7 bases, with 11 bases between them. The CDR3 has 13 amino acids. Germline V gene data show CDR1 as SEHNR and CDR2 as FQNEAQ (reference sequence). CDR3 region: CASSLGGGEKLFF. The CDR3 region has the DNA TGTGCCAGCAGCCTCGGGGGGGGTGAAAAACTGTTTTTT.

The chain employs TRBV7-6 and TRBJ2-7; possible D gene TRBD1, 5 bases. The V gene lost 5 bases and the J gene lost 3 bases, with 20 bases spanning the gap. The CDR3 extends over 16 amino acids. Germline V gene lookup returns CDR1 SGHVS and CDR2 FNYEAQ. The CDR3 nucleotides read TGTGCCAGCAGCCCTCTCTACAGGTCTTCCTACTACGAGCAGTACTTC. Its protein is CASSPLYRSSYYEQYF.

The chain joins TRBV19 to TRBJ2-7, with 8 bases lining up with TRBD2. The CDR3 runs 15 residues. V gave up 3 bases and J gave up 3 bases; unmatched junction bases: 7. CDR1 is LNHDA, CDR2 SQIVND, per germline (reference sequence). Here the CDR3 reads CASSIGAGGVYEQYF. CDR3 coding DNA: TGTGCCAGTAGTATCGGTGCGGGAGGAGTCTACGAGCAGTACTTC.

The J gene is TRBJ1-1, the V gene TRBV28; maybe TRBD1 (6 bases). This CDR3 is 14 amino acids long. CDR1 is MDHEN and CDR2 is SYDVKM in the germline V gene. V was trimmed by 4 bases and J by 6 bases, leaving 15 bases between them. CDR3: CASSSPQGLAEAFF. CDR3 sequence (DNA): TGTGCCAGCAGTTCTCCCCAGGGGTTGGCTGAAGCTTTCTTT.

The chain links TRBV2 to TRBJ2-2, with 7 bases aligning to TRBD1. After removal of 3 bases from V and 5 bases from J, the junction contained 3 bases not matched to a gene. Germline assignment: CDR1 SNHLY and CDR2 FYNNEI. The CDR3 covers 14 residues. The CDR3 region is CASSERGRTGELFF. In nucleotides, the CDR3 is TGTGCCAGCAGTGAGAGGGGGCGGACCGGGGAGCTGTTTTTT.

The chain recombines TRBV19 with TRBJ2-5; 7 bases map to TRBD2. After removal of 2 bases from V and 1 base from J, the junction contained 7 bases not matched to a gene. Germline loops: CDR1 LNHDA, CDR2 SQIVND (reference sequence). This CDR3 contains 16 residues. As DNA, the CDR3 is TGTGCCAGTAGTATAAGTCGCGCTAGCGGCCAAGAGACCCAGTACTTC. As protein: CASSISRASGQETQYF.

The chain is built from TRBV5-1 and TRBJ2-3, with D unclear. Germline CDR1 and CDR2: SGHRS and YFSETQ. V dropped 0 bases and J dropped 9 bases, with 5 bases sitting between them. This CDR3 spans 11 amino acids. DNA for the CDR3: TGCGCCAGCAGCTTGGAGAGAACGCAGTATTTT. The encoded protein is CASSLERTQYF.

This sequence joins TRBV2 and TRBJ1-4; D may be TRBD1 (6 bases). With 7 bases removed from V and 8 bases from J, the gap between germline ends came to 17 bases. This CDR3 is 14 amino acids long. Per the germline V gene, CDR1 is SNHLY and CDR2 is FYNNEI. CDR3 DNA sequence: TGTGCCAGCATTGGAGCAGGGGTCAGAGAAAAACTGTTTTTT. Encoded protein: CASIGAGVREKLFF.

This chain connects TRBV7-2 to TRBJ2-7; 8 bases match TRBD1. The junction had 3 bases not matched to a gene; V was cut back by 5 bases and J by 6 bases. In germline, CDR1 is SGHTA, CDR2 FQGNSA. This CDR3 is built from 12 residues. CDR3 coding DNA: TGTGCCAGCAGCCGACAGGGGACCGAGCAGTACTTC. Residues: CASSRQGTEQYF.

DNA for the CDR3: TGCAGCGTGGGGGCAGGGGATGGCTACACCTTC. Its protein product is CSVGAGDGYTF. J is TRBJ1-2 and V is TRBV29-1; possibly TRBD1 for D (6 bases). CDR3 size: 11 residues. V was pared by 6 bases and J by 6 bases, with 11 bases between. In germline, CDR1 is SQVTM, CDR2 ANQGSEA. The complete variable domain, with remaining parts taken from reference TRBV29-1 and TRBJ1-2, reads SAVISQKPSRDICQRGTSLTIQCQVDSQVTMMFWYRQQPGQSLTLIATANQGSEATYESGFVIDKFPISRPNLTFSTLTVSNMSPEDSSIYLCSVGAGDGYTFGSGTRLTVV.

The genes are TRBV7-9 and TRBJ2-1; D may be TRBD2 (6 bases). The V gene lost 2 bases and the J gene lost 8 bases, with 13 bases spanning the gap. Germline CDR1 SEHNR, CDR2 FQNEAQ (reference sequence). The CDR3 consists of 14 residues. Here the CDR3 DNA reads TGTGCCAGCAGCTTATTGCTAGCGTCATATGAGCAGTTCTTC. It codes for CASSLLLASYEQFF.

Of note for this clone: The identical CDR3 is also encoded by other nucleotide sequences in the sample. The rearrangement uses TRBV9 and TRBJ1-1; 7 bases map to TRBD1. Germline values: CDR1 SGDLS, CDR2 YYNGEE. The CDR3 consists of 13 residues. J was trimmed by 4 bases and V by 3 bases; bases with no gene match: 3. The chain's CDR3 is CASSGTGVTEAFF. CDR3 nucleotide sequence: TGTGCCAGCAGCGGTACAGGGGTCACTGAAGCTTTCTTT.

This chain joins TRBV21-1 and TRBJ1-1; TRBD1, the table's D call, lacks a check against the DNA. TRBV21-1 is shown as a pseudogene. CDR3 size: 15 residues. The CDR3 nucleotides are TGTGCCAGCAGCAACGGGACAGGGCTGGACACTGAAGCTTTCTTT. Amino acid sequence: CASSNGTGLDTEAFF.

J is TRBJ2-5 and V is TRBV10-3; D is unresolved. Trimming removed 5 bases from V and 4 bases from J, with 5 bases in between. Germline lookup yields CDR1 ENHRY and CDR2 SYGVKD. The CDR3 totals 11 residues. CDR3 region: CAISPGETQYF. In DNA form, the CDR3 reads TGTGCCATCAGTCCGGGAGAGACCCAGTACTTC.